Listed below are T cell receptor beta chains from one sample, sequenced in a study of blood T cell repertoires in COVID-19. The method was immunoSEQ multiplex PCR; TCRdb's version includes in-frame clones alone and lacks a portion of them. The sample lists over 120,000 clones; about 85% were seen once. The sample consisted of peripheral blood. These receptors came from a human donor with acute or convalescent COVID-19. The donor label of this sample is uncertain. CDR3s include the opening cysteine and the closing phenylalanine or tryptophan. The D gene is left open where the match is weak. The size of a clone is reported for some rows only, either as once, few or many, or as a class for expanded clones.

few TRBJ1-3 TRBV7-9 - CASSLAGRNTIYF TGTGCCAGCAGCTTAGCTGGGCGAAACACCATATATTTT
many TRBJ1-2 TRBV19 - CASSPRQDTENYGYTF TGTGCCAGTAGTCCCCGACAGGATACGGAAAACTATGGCTACACCTTC
- TRBJ1-1 TRBV12-1 - CASSPKGARDTEAFF TGTGCCAGCAGCCCAAAGGGGGCGAGGGACACTGAAGCTTTCTTT
- TRBJ2-7 TRBV9 - CASSLSQTGNEQYF TGTGCCAGCAGTCTTTCCCAGACCGGGAACGAGCAGTACTTC
- TRBJ1-5 TRBV5-1 - CASSLKGGSNQPQHF TGCGCCAGCAGCTTAAAAGGGGGTAGCAATCAGCCCCAGCATTTT
- TRBJ2-1 TRBV2 - CASSALFSVEQFF TGTGCCAGCAGTGCGCTTTTTTCAGTTGAGCAGTTCTTC
- TRBJ2-7 TRBV19 TRBD1 CASTGTGGGEQYF TGTGCCAGCACCGGGACAGGGGGCGGAGAGCAGTACTTC
- TRBJ1-5 TRBV4-1 - CASSQDPREADSNQPQHF TGCGCCAGCAGCCAAGATCCAAGGGAGGCTGATAGCAATCAGCCCCAGCATTTT
- TRBJ1-2 TRBV30 TRBD1 CAWEGTGSNYGYTF TGTGCCTGGGAAGGGACAGGATCTAACTATGGCTACACCTTC
- TRBJ1-2 TRBV19 - CASSPTANYGYTF TGTGCCAGTAGTCCCACAGCTAACTATGGCTACACCTTC
- TRBJ2-7 TRBV9 TRBD1 CASSVYRGLSSYEQYF TGTGCCAGCAGCGTTTACAGGGGGCTGAGCTCCTACGAGCAGTACTTC
- TRBJ2-2 TRBV5-5 TRBD1 CASSLAPGQHTGELFF TGTGCCAGCAGCTTGGCGCCGGGACAGCACACCGGGGAGCTGTTTTTT
once TRBJ2-3 TRBV24-1 - CATSGEFRADTQYF TGTGCCACCTCCGGGGAGTTCCGCGCGGATACGCAGTATTTT
few TRBJ1-2 TRBV2 TRBD1 CASGRGYSYGYTF TGTGCCAGCGGCAGGGGGTATAGCTATGGCTACACCTTC
- TRBJ1-2 TRBV6-5 TRBD1 CASSFGTANYGYTF TGTGCCAGCAGTTTCGGGACAGCCAACTATGGCTACACCTTC
- TRBJ1-2 TRBV28 TRBD1 CASSSGTGTYDGYTF TGTGCCAGCAGTTCCGGGACAGGGACGTATGATGGCTACACCTTC
- TRBJ2-1 TRBV5-4 - CASSLGGPSSYNEQFF TGTGCCAGCAGCTTGGGCGGGCCCAGCTCCTACAATGAGCAGTTCTTC
- TRBJ2-5 TRBV19 - CASSAVTGGGETQYF TGTGCCAGTAGTGCTGTGACAGGAGGAGGCGAGACCCAGTACTTC
once TRBJ1-1 TRBV4-3 TRBD1 CASSQGQGRTEAFF TGCGCCAGCAGCCAGGGACAGGGGAGGACTGAAGCTTTCTTT
- TRBJ2-3 TRBV28 - CASRVQGGDTQYF TGTGCCAGCAGAGTTCAGGGTGGAGATACGCAGTATTTT
- TRBJ2-3 TRBV7-2 TRBD2 CASSPLAGWADTQYF TGTGCCAGCAGCCCCCTAGCGGGATGGGCAGATACGCAGTATTTT